The T cell receptor (beta chain) under discussion was sequenced for a study of blood T cells in healthy people across ages. As for the study in general: Using template switching, researchers captured about one barcoded beta molecule for each two T cells. Study observations and caveats: Because sorting was not performed, PBMCs prevented conclusive naive versus antigen-experienced comparison.

Together with a sample-barcoded 5' primer, a J-beta primer mix was included in a second PCR lasting about 7 to 11 cycles. TCRdb independently ran MiXCR on the 5' RACE reads; one entry per CDR3 protein. The sample holds some 1.5 million distinct CDR3 sequences; roughly 30% are singletons and the top ten take 7.7%. CDR3 length equals 15 residues. Germline lookup yields CDR1 MNHEY and CDR2 SVGAGI. Losses at the gene ends were 8 bases for V and 2 bases for J; bases not matched to a gene: 11. Samples each yielded at least 6 micrograms of total RNA. With regard to this clonotype: Its antigen is undetermined.

This chain joins TRBV6-5 and TRBJ2-5, with 7 bases identical to TRBD2. Sequencing was performed on blood. This receptor was taken from a woman aged 30 to 39 in good health. The CDR3 DNA sequence: TGTGCCAGCTCACCCTCCCGGGGGGTACAAGAGACCCAGTACTTC. As protein: CASSPSRGVQETQYF.